This T cell receptor beta chain was sequenced during a study of T cell repertoires in cytomegalovirus infection. This CDR3 has 15 residues. Germline V lookup: CDR1 SGHDN, CDR2 FVKESK. V shed 0 bases and J shed 4 bases, with 9 bases lying between them. TCRdb passed the reads through MiXCR, listing each CDR3 protein once. The sample contains 200,000 to 300,000 distinct CDR3 sequences, about 13% of which appear only once. The sample holds a few counts of this clonotype. This clonotype was sampled from a human donor in good health (CMV status not recorded). Some clones in this sample may be carry-over from other donors' samples. Sequencing was carried out using PBMCs. The genes are TRBV14 and TRBJ2-2; D is unclear. As DNA, the CDR3 is TGTGCCAGCAGCCAAGATTTGGGGTTCACCGGGGAGCTGTTTTTT. Encoded protein: CASSQDLGFTGELFF.